This T cell receptor beta chain stems from a study of blood T cell repertoires in COVID-19. In the study overall: Samples of COVID-19 (acute and convalescent) were obtained from the United States, Italy and Spain.

How the authors handled the data: Estimated nucleated cell counts came from reference gene primer amplification. Sequencing used immunoSEQ multiplex PCR; TCRdb keeps in-frame clones, though not all of them. That table supplies the V and J calls and clone size; D and trimming were determined from the DNA. The top ten hold around 26% of the sample, which has over 110,000 clones, around 88% seen once. The CDR3 spans 14 residues. Looked up from germline, CDR1 is PRHDT and CDR2 is FYEKMQ (reference sequence). V gave up 5 bases and J gave up 2 bases; unmatched junction bases: 4. This TCR came from a human donor in a cohort sampled during active COVID-19. The chain couples TRBV13 to TRBJ2-5; 8 bases map to TRBD2. Sequenced sample: peripheral blood. The CDR3: CASSLERGQETQYF. CDR3 nucleotides: TGTGCCAGCAGCCTCGAGCGGGGGCAAGAGACCCAGTACTTC.